A selection of T cell receptor beta chains follows, all from one sample in a study of T-cell reconstitution after alpha-beta-depleted transplantation in children. TCRdb redid the calling of the PCR reads with MiXCR, one entry per CDR3 protein. The sample contains about 340,000 distinct CDR3 sequences, around 15% of which appear only once. The sequences come from PBMCs, mostly from graft donor cells, collected 360 days after TCRalphabeta/CD19-depleted stem cell transplant. The receptors shown here come from a male patient aged 2-15 years who had a stem cell transplant for acute lymphoblastic leukemia, so the T cells may come from the graft donor. Both conserved end residues are part of each CDR3. A D gene is named only where the DNA matches it firmly. Not every row has a clone size; where given, it reads once, few, many or a size class.

NA,few,TRBV24-1,TRBJ2-1,CATSDLGGSYNEQFF,TGTGCCACCAGTGATTTGGGGGGCTCCTACAATGAGCAGTTCTTC
NA,NA,TRBV5-1,TRBJ2-2,CASSLGLPGELFF,TGCGCCAGCAGCTTGGGACTCCCCGGGGAGCTGTTTTTT
NA,once,TRBV2,TRBJ2-3,CASSVRDTQYF,TGTGCCAGCAGTGTCCGAGATACGCAGTATTTT
NA,NA,TRBV19,TRBJ1-5,CASSIRTVGQPQHF,TGTGCCAGTAGTATTCGGACAGTGGGTCAGCCCCAGCATTTT
TRBD1,many,TRBV20-1,TRBJ1-5,CSAREGQGNQPQHF,TGCAGTGCTAGAGAGGGACAGGGGAATCAGCCCCAGCATTTT
TRBD1,few,TRBV29-1,TRBJ2-1,CSVLYRGNEQFF,TGCAGCGTTCTCTACAGGGGCAATGAGCAGTTCTTC
NA,NA,TRBV4-3,TRBJ1-5,CASSQDSRQPQHF,TGCGCCAGCAGCCAAGATAGCCGCCAGCCCCAGCATTTT
NA,few,TRBV4-3,TRBJ2-7,CASSREFTYEQYF,TGCGCCAGCAGCCGGGAGTTCACCTACGAGCAGTACTTC
TRBD2,NA,TRBV7-9,TRBJ2-3,CASSLAVIRAGPSTDTQYF,TGTGCCAGCAGCTTAGCGGTTATTAGAGCGGGACCTAGCACAGATACGCAGTATTTT
NA,NA,TRBV24-1,TRBJ2-7,CATSDPRDRSYEQYF,TGTGCCACCAGTGATCCCCGGGACCGATCCTACGAGCAGTACTTC
TRBD1,few,TRBV7-9,TRBJ2-7,CASSFPDREYGEQYF,TGTGCCAGCAGCTTTCCCGACAGGGAATATGGCGAGCAGTACTTC
NA,few,TRBV14,TRBJ2-1,CASSSHKQFF,TGTGCCAGCAGCTCCCATAAGCAGTTCTTC
TRBD2,few,TRBV5-6,TRBJ2-3,CASSLRDYSGTDTQYF,TGTGCCAGCAGCCTCCGGGACTACTCCGGCACAGATACGCAGTATTTT
NA,NA,TRBV24-1,TRBJ2-3,CATSDSLASSTDTQYF,TGTGCCACCAGTGATTCTCTAGCGTCTAGCACAGATACGCAGTATTTT
NA,NA,TRBV11-2,TRBJ2-7,CASSSPGQGGYEQYF,TGTGCCAGCAGCTCGCCGGGCCAGGGGGGCTACGAGCAGTACTTC
NA,NA,TRBV30,TRBJ1-5,CAWSVWGGNQPQHF,TGTGCCTGGAGTGTCTGGGGAGGCAATCAGCCCCAGCATTTT
NA,few,TRBV12-3/TRBV12-4,TRBJ1-2,CASSLQGLSLYGYTF,TGTGCCAGCAGTTTACAGGGGCTCTCGCTCTATGGCTACACCTTC
NA,NA,TRBV6-2/TRBV6-3,TRBJ2-4,CASNLDRGDIQYF,TGTGCCAGCAACTTGGACAGAGGGGACATTCAGTACTTC
NA,few,TRBV25-1,TRBJ1-1,CASSEQSDTEAFF,TGTGCCAGCAGCGAGCAGTCGGACACTGAAGCTTTCTTT
TRBD1,NA,TRBV7-9,TRBJ1-4,CASNSPSDRREKLFF,TGTGCCAGCAACTCGCCATCGGACAGGCGTGAAAAACTGTTTTTT
TRBD2,few,TRBV4-2,TRBJ2-3,CASSQQIGLAGPTDTQYF,TGTGCCAGCAGCCAACAAATCGGGCTAGCGGGACCCACAGATACGCAGTATTTT
TRBD1,NA,TRBV10-2,TRBJ1-3,CASVGQGRSGNTIYF,TGCGCCAGCGTTGGACAGGGCAGATCTGGAAACACCATATATTTT
TRBD1,many,TRBV5-6,TRBJ2-1,CASSFNRGRLNEQFF,TGTGCCAGCAGCTTCAACAGGGGGCGTTTGAATGAGCAGTTCTTC
NA,few,TRBV9,TRBJ2-5,CASTLGGGRRETQYF,TGTGCCAGCACCCTAGGGGGAGGGCGGAGGGAGACCCAGTACTTC
NA,NA,TRBV21-1,TRBJ2-7,CASGTSGQYYEQYF,TGTGCCAGCGGTACCTCGGGACAGTACTACGAGCAGTACTTC